The present TCR beta chain was sequenced within a study of blood T cell repertoires in COVID-19. About the research overall: Researchers got acute and convalescent COVID-19 samples from the United States, Italy and Spain. The analysed material was cDNA or gDNA that came from T cells, B-cell-depleted T cells, or PBMCs.

In the source study's methods: Amplification with reference gene primers provided the estimates of nucleated cell counts. TCRdb's table, derived via immunoSEQ multiplex PCR, lists solely in-frame clones and lacks some. D and trimming were read from the DNA, whereas the V and J calls and clone size are those reported in that table. Of approximately 99,000 clones in the sample, approximately 88% were seen once. CDR3 length: 14 residues. Germline loops: CDR1 MNHNY, CDR2 SVGAGI (reference sequence). J gave up 5 bases and V 6 bases, and 6 bases lay outside the gene matches. The sample consisted of peripheral blood. The sequence derives from a human donor in a cohort sampled during active COVID-19. The chain employs TRBV6-6 and TRBJ2-7; TRBD1 aligns across 11 bases. The CDR3 DNA reads TGTGCCAGCAGCCCCGGGACAGGGGGGAACGAGCAGTACTTC. The encoded protein is CASSPGTGGNEQYF.